The present T cell receptor (beta chain) was sequenced within a study of post-analysis software for immune sequencing data. Built from TCR beta cDNA, the libraries had unique molecular identifiers in them. TCRdb used MiXCR to reprocess the PCR reads, holding one entry per CDR3 protein. The sample holds approximately 730,000 distinct CDR3 sequences; just over 45% are singletons and the top ten take over 4.5%. Sequencing input: blood. The origin of this receptor is a girl aged 5 to 17 with multiple sclerosis.

The CDR3, as DNA: TGTGCCAGCAGCAAAGGGGCCTCTCCTAGCGGGAGTTTTGGTGGGCAGTTCTTC. Amino acids: CASSKGASPSGSFGGQFF. The chain links TRBV21-1 to TRBJ2-1; the table's D call, TRBD2, has no DNA check behind it. TRBV21-1 is a pseudogene locus. The CDR3 is made up of 18 amino acids.